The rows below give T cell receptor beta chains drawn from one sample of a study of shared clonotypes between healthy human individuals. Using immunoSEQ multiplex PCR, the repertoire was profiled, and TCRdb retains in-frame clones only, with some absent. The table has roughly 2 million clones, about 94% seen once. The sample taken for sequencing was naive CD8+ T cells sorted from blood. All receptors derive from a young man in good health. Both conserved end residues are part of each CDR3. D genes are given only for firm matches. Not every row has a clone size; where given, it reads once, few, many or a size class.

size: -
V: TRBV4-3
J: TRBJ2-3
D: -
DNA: TGCGCCAGCAGCGATCCAGGATTGATCGCGCAGTATTTT
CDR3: CASSDPGLIAQYF

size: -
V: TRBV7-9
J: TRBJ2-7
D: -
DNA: TGTGCCAGCAGTTCAGGCGCAGCCTACGAGCAGTACTTC
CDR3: CASSSGAAYEQYF

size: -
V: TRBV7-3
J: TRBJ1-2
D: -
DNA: TGTGCCAGCAGCTTGCAGGGCGGGGATGGCTACACCTTC
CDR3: CASSLQGGDGYTF

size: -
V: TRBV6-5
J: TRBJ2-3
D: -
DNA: TGTGCCAGCAGTTACTCGCGGGGAGAAAGTACGCAGTATTTT
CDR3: CASSYSRGESTQYF

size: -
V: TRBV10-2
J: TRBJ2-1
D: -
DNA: TGCGCCAGCAGTGAGGGCCCCGGGGGCTACAATGAGCAGTTCTTC
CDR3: CASSEGPGGYNEQFF

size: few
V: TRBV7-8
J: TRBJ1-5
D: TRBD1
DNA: TGTGCCAGCAGCTTGAGGGGACAGGCGGTTATAAGCAATCAGCCCCAGCATTTT
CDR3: CASSLRGQAVISNQPQHF

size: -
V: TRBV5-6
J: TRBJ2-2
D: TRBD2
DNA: TGTGCCAGCAGCCCCACAGAGGGACTAGCGTTCGGGGAGCTGTTTTTT
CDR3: CASSPTEGLAFGELFF

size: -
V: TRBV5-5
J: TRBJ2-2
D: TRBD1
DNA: TGTGCCAGCAGCTGGTTAAACAGGGGGCATGGCACCGGGGAGCTGTTTTTT
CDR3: CASSWLNRGHGTGELFF

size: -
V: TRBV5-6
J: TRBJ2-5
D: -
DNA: TGTGCCAGCAGCTTGGCCCTAGCCACAGAGACCCAGTACTTC
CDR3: CASSLALATETQYF

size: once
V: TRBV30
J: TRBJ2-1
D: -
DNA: TGTGCCTGGAGTGGGGACGGGTACAATGAGCAGTTCTTC
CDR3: CAWSGDGYNEQFF

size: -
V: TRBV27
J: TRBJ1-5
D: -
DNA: TGTGCCTCACGTCCCCAGGGGAGGCACAATCAGCCCCAGCATTTT
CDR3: CASRPQGRHNQPQHF

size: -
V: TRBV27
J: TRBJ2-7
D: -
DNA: TGTGCCAGCAGTTTGTCGGGGAAGCCCTACGAGCAGTACTTC
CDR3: CASSLSGKPYEQYF

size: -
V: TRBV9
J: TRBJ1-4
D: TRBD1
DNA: TGTGCCAGCAGCGGTGGACAGGGGTCTAATGAAAAACTGTTTTTT
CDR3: CASSGGQGSNEKLFF

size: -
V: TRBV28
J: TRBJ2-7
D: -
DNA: TGTGCCAGCAAGGCGGGGTCCTACGAGCAGTACTTC
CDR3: CASKAGSYEQYF

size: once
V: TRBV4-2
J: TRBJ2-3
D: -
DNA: TGTGCCAGCAGCCAAGTATCCAGTTTCTGGGATACGCAGTATTTT
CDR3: CASSQVSSFWDTQYF

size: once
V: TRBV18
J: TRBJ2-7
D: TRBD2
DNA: TGTGCCAGCTCCCGGGGGGATCATTTCTACGAGCAGTACTTC
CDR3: CASSRGDHFYEQYF

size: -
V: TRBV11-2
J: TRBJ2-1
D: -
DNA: TGTGCCAGCAGCTCCCGGGACCCCTACTCGGTTGTGCAGTTCTTC
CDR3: CASSSRDPYSVVQFF

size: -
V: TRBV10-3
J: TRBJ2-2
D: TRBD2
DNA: TGTGCCATCAAACCGACTAGCGGGAACACCGGGGAGCTGTTTTTT
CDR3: CAIKPTSGNTGELFF

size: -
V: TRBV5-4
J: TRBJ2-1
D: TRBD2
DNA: TGTGCCAGCGGAACTAGCGGACTCAATGAGCAGTTCTTC
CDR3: CASGTSGLNEQFF

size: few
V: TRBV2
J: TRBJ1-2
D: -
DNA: TGTGCCAGCAGTGTATCATATGGCTACACCTTC
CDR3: CASSVSYGYTF

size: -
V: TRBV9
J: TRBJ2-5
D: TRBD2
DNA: TGTGCCAGCAGCCCTAGGGGAGGGCCAGAAGAGACCCAGTACTTC
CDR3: CASSPRGGPEETQYF

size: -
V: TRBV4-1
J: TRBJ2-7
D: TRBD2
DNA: TGCGCCAGCAGCCCTGGGACTAGCGGGAGCGGGGACGAGCAGTACTTC
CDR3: CASSPGTSGSGDEQYF

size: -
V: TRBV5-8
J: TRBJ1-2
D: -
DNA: TGTGCCAGCAGCGGCTACAGCCTCGACTACACCTTC
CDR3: CASSGYSLDYTF

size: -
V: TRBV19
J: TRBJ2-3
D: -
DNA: TGTGCCAGTAGTCTAGTCGTCACAGATACGCAGTATTTT
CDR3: CASSLVVTDTQYF

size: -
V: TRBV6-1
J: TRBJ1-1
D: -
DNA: TGTGCCAGCAGTGAAGATTGGGGGACGAACACTGAAGCTTTCTTT
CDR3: CASSEDWGTNTEAFF

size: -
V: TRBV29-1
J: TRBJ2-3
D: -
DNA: TGCAGCGCGCACGGGGGTACGCAGTATTTT
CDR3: CSAHGGTQYF

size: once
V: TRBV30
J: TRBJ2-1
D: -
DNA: TGTGCCTGTTGGGGGAGGAATGAGCAGTTCTTC
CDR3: CACWGRNEQFF

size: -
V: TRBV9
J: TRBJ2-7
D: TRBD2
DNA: TGTGCCAGCAGCGTTTCTAGCGGGCCCTACTACGAGCAGTACTTC
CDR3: CASSVSSGPYYEQYF

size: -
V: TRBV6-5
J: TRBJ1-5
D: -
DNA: TGTGCCAGCAGTTACTCTCCTGAGCATAATCAGCCCCAGCATTTT
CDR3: CASSYSPEHNQPQHF

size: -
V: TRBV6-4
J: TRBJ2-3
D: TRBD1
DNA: TGTGCCAGCAGCCTTGGACAGGGTTATGATACGCAGTATTTT
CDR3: CASSLGQGYDTQYF

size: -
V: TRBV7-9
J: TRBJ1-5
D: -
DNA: TGTGCCAGCAGCTTAGAGGGGGGGTATCAGCCCCAGCATTTT
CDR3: CASSLEGGYQPQHF

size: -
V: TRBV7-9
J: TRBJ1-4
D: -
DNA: TGTGCCAGCAGCCAGTCGGGGGAACGGGAAAAACTGTTTTTT
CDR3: CASSQSGEREKLFF

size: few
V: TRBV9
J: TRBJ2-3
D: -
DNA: TGTGCCAGCAGTGGCAGGTCCCACACAGATACGCAGTATTTT
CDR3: CASSGRSHTDTQYF

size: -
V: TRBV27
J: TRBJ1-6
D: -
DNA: TGTGCCAGCAGCCGACGAGGCGGAGGGTCAGATAATTCACCCCTCCACTTT
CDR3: CASSRRGGGSDNSPLHF

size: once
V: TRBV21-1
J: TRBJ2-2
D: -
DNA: TGTGCCAGCAGCAAAGAAGGTAGCGGGAGCCACGACACCGGGGAGCTGTTTTTT
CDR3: CASSKEGSGSHDTGELFF

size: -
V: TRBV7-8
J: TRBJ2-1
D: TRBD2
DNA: TGTGCCAGCAGCTTAGCTAGCGGGGCTTACAATGAGCAGTTCTTC
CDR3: CASSLASGAYNEQFF

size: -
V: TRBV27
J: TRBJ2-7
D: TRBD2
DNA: TGTGCCAGCAGTTTGACTAGCGGCTCCTACGAGCAGTACTTC
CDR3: CASSLTSGSYEQYF

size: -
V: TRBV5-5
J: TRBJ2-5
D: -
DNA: TGTGCCAGCAGCAAAGGGGTGGAGACCCAGTACTTC
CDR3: CASSKGVETQYF

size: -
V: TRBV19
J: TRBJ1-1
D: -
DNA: TGTGCCAGTAGCCACGGTGAGGGGAACACTGAAGCTTTCTTT
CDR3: CASSHGEGNTEAFF

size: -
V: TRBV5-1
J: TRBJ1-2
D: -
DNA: TGCGCCAGCAGCTTCGCCGGAGATGGCTACACCTTC
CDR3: CASSFAGDGYTF

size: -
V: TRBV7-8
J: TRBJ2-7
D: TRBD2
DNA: TGTGCCAGCAGCTTAGTAGGGCTAGCGGGAGAGGCCCACGAGCAGTACTTC
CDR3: CASSLVGLAGEAHEQYF

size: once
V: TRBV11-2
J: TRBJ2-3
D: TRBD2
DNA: TGTGCCAGCAGCTTAGAAAGACTAGCGGGGGGGACCACAGATACGCAGTATTTT
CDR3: CASSLERLAGGTTDTQYF

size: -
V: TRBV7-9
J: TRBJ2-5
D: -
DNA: TGTGCCAGCAGCCCGGGTGGGTTGGAAGAGACCCAGTACTTC
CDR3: CASSPGGLEETQYF

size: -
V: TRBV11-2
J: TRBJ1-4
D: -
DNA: TGTGCCAGCAGCCATATTTCACAGGGAGGGGAAAAACTGTTTTTT
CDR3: CASSHISQGGEKLFF

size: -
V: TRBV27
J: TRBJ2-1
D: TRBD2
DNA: TGTGCCAGCAGTATCCTAGCGGGGGGTACCAATGAGCAGTTCTTC
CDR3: CASSILAGGTNEQFF

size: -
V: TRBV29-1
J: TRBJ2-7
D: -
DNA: TGCAGCGTTGAAGGGGTGGCAACCTACGAGCAGTACTTC
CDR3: CSVEGVATYEQYF

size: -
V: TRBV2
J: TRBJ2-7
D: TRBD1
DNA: TGTGCCAGCAGTGAGGAGACAGGGGCCCCCTACGAGCAGTACTTC
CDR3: CASSEETGAPYEQYF